The sequence of this T cell receptor (beta chain) was determined in a study of low-dose radiotherapy and immunotherapy resistance in tumors. The overall study: Every two weeks patients got nivolumab 240 mg flat dose, plus ipilimumab 1 mg/kg every six weeks, intravenously. Intravenous cyclophosphamide 200 mg/m2 was given every two weeks, one day before radiation and immunotherapy.

CDR3 length equals 15 residues. Germline-derived CDR1 and CDR2 are SEHNR and FQNEAQ (reference sequence). V trimming: 5 bases; J trimming: 2 bases; junction bases outside the gene matches: 7. Time point meaning: after trial treatment. Regarding treatment: LDRT plus nivolumab, ipilimumab, low-dose cyclophosphamide and aspirin (RACIN trial). Every donor was treated with nivolumab, ipilimumab, aspirin, low-dose cyclophosphamide and also low-dose radiotherapy. Patients who could take part had advanced solid tumors with no tumor-infiltrating lymphocytes. This clonotype was detected many times. TRAV and TRBV primers primed cDNA for both TCRalpha and TCRbeta. For amplifying TCRs, the PCR ran for 15 to 20 cycles with Phusion, which was used together with a constant-region primer and the adapter on the V primers. Using its own MiXCR run on the reads, TCRdb lists one record per CDR3 protein. The sample contains 45,000 or so distinct CDR3 sequences, about 25% of which appear only once.

The TCR sequence derives from a male donor with prostate cancer. The chain couples TRBV7-9 to TRBJ2-3; 7 nucleotides line up with TRBD2. The source material was PBMCs, sampled after low-dose radiotherapy plus immunotherapy. This CDR3 is CASSSSSGDTDTQYF. As DNA, the CDR3 is TGTGCCAGCAGCAGCAGCAGCGGGGACACAGATACGCAGTATTTT. The entire variable domain, with the rest obtained from reference TRBV7-9 and TRBJ2-3, is as follows: DTGVSQNPRHKITKRGQNVTFRCDPISEHNRLYWYRQTLGQGPEFLTYFQNEAQLEKSRLLSDRFSAERPKGSFSTLEIQRTEQGDSAMYLCASSSSSGDTDTQYFGPGTRLTVL.